This passage covers 19 T cell receptor beta chains from one sample sequenced in a study of blood T cell repertoires in COVID-19. Only in-frame clones appear in the TCRdb table, and some are missing; sequencing was by immunoSEQ multiplex PCR. The table has 110,000 or so clones, roughly 80% seen once; the top ten hold approximately 1.5%. Sequencing used peripheral blood. These receptors were collected from a man aged 50-59 years with acute or convalescent COVID-19.

The chain recombines TRBV28 with TRBJ2-6; tentative D call: TRBD2 (7 bases). Trimming cost V 4 bases and J 0 bases, with 19 bases left between them. The CDR3 is 19 residues long. Germline values: CDR1 MDHEN, CDR2 SYDVKM. CDR3: CASSSRRRGGGSGANVLTF. The CDR3 nucleotides read TGTGCCAGCAGTTCCCGGAGGAGGGGAGGGGGCTCTGGGGCCAACGTCCTGACTTTC.

This chain joins TRBV6-5 and TRBJ2-7, with D perhaps matching TRBD1 (6 bases). The V and J ends lost 10 bases and 6 bases respectively, with 19 bases between them. The CDR3 contains 13 residues. CDR1 is MNHEY, CDR2 SVGAGI, per germline. CDR3 sequence: CATSGALGLEQYF. In DNA, the CDR3 is TGTGCCACCTCAGGGGCACTTGGCCTCGAGCAGTACTTC.

V gene TRBV5-8 combines with J gene TRBJ1-5; weak D call: TRBD1 (5 bases). CDR1 SGHTS and CDR2 YDEGEE come from the germline V gene. V lost 4 bases, J lost 5 bases, and 13 bases lay in between. This CDR3 is 14 amino acids long. The CDR3 DNA reads as TGTGCCAGCAGCCAACAGGAAGGTTATCAGCCCCAGCATTTT. The encoded protein is CASSQQEGYQPQHF.

The chain uses TRBV2 and TRBJ2-4; 7 bases are a match to TRBD2. Unmatched junction bases numbered 7, after V lost 5 bases and J lost 0 bases. The CDR3 consists of 16 residues. The germline CDR1 and CDR2 sequences are SNHLY and FYNNEI. In nucleotides, the CDR3 is TGTGCCAGCAGTATGGGAGGGGACCTAGCCAAAAACATTCAGTACTTC. Its translation: CASSMGGDLAKNIQYF.

J is TRBJ2-1 and V is TRBV5-1, with D perhaps TRBD1 (6 bases). V was trimmed by 3 bases and J by 0 bases, leaving 25 bases between them. The CDR3 is 20 amino acids. The germline CDR1 and CDR2 sequences are SGHRS and YFSETQ. CDR3 residues: CASSSSIFLQGRSSYNEQFF. For the CDR3, the DNA is TGCGCCAGCAGCTCCTCAATTTTCTTACAGGGCCGAAGCTCCTACAATGAGCAGTTCTTC. The full variable domain, rest sourced from reference TRBV5-1 and TRBJ2-1, is KAGVTQTPRYLIKTRGQQVTLSCSPISGHRSVSWYQQTPGQGLQFLFEYFSETQRNKGNFPGRFSGRQFSNSRSEMNVSTLELGDSALYLCASSSSIFLQGRSSYNEQFFGPGTRLTVL.

The chain carries TRBV24-1 and TRBJ1-2; weak D call: TRBD1 (5 bases). This CDR3 is built from 13 residues. CDR1 and CDR2 from the germline V gene are KGHDR and SFDVKD. V shed 7 bases and J shed 3 bases, with 11 bases lying between them. The CDR3 coding sequence is TGTGCCACCAGGGCAGGGCAGGACTATGGCTACACCTTC. Translation gives CATRAGQDYGYTF.

This rearrangement joins TRBV10-3 to TRBJ2-2; TRBD1 is a possible D gene (6 bases). The germline V gene has CDR1 ENHRY and CDR2 SYGVKD. The CDR3 totals 15 residues. V shed 3 bases and J shed 6 bases, with 14 bases lying between them. In nucleotides, the CDR3 is TGTGCCATCAGTGAAGGGCAGGGGCGGGCCGGGGAGCTGTTTTTT. Protein sequence: CAISEGQGRAGELFF.

The chain recombines TRBV13 with TRBJ2-7; a weak D match, TRBD2 (6 bases). This CDR3 has 16 residues. Germline V CDR1 and CDR2: PRHDT, FYEKMQ (reference sequence). V was trimmed by 2 bases and J by 5 bases, leaving 19 bases between them. DNA for the CDR3: TGTGCCAGCAGCTTAAGGCGCCTAGCGATTTTCAACGAGCAGTACTTC. Translation gives CASSLRRLAIFNEQYF.

The CDR3 loop is CASSSERAGGNTEAFF. The CDR3 region has the DNA TGCGCCAGCAGCTCCGAGCGGGCAGGGGGGAACACTGAAGCTTTCTTT. V gene TRBV5-1 combines with J gene TRBJ1-1; TRBD1 agrees at 7 bases. This CDR3 is 16 amino acids long. Germline V gene sequence: CDR1 SGHRS, CDR2 YFSETQ. V trimming: 3 bases; J trimming: 1 base; junction bases outside the gene matches: 9.

Here the CDR3 reads CATRGAPYEQYF. CDR3 in DNA: TGTGCCACCCGGGGGGCCCCCTACGAGCAGTACTTC. The rearrangement links TRBV6-5 to TRBJ2-7, with D perhaps TRBD2 (7 bases). From germline, CDR1 is MNHEY and CDR2 SVGAGI. The CDR3 has 12 amino acids. Trimming took 10 bases from V and 2 from J, leaving 12 bases between them.

This chain links TRBV5-8 with TRBJ2-1; D possibly corresponds to TRBD2 (5 bases). V was cut by 1 base and J by 5 bases, with 7 bases left in between. The CDR3 totals 13 residues. CDR1 is SGHTS, CDR2 YDEGEE, per germline. The CDR3 region has the DNA TGTGCCAGCAGCTTGAGAGGGAACAATGAGCAGTTCTTC. Translation gives CASSLRGNNEQFF.

V gene TRBV28 combines with J gene TRBJ1-2; 8 bases agree with TRBD1. In germline, CDR1 is MDHEN, CDR2 SYDVKM. CDR3 length equals 13 residues. Losses at the gene ends were 3 bases for V and 8 bases for J; bases not matched to a gene: 5. The DNA of the CDR3 is TGTGCCAGCAGTTTTGACAGGGGTTGGGGCTACACCTTC. Translation: CASSFDRGWGYTF.

The chain links TRBV19 to TRBJ1-2, with a possible D match to TRBD1 (6 bases). The CDR3 consists of 13 residues. Germline CDR1 reads LNHDA; CDR2 reads SQIVND (reference sequence). Trimming stripped 6 bases from V and 4 bases from J, with 12 bases between. The CDR3 DNA is TGTGCCAGTAGACCCCAGGGGTTCTATGGCTACACCTTC. Protein sequence: CASRPQGFYGYTF.

Regarding this clone: Other nucleotide sequences in the sample specify the same CDR3. The chain is built from TRBV5-1 and TRBJ1-2; no firm D call. The V and J ends lost 0 bases and 6 bases respectively, with 6 bases between them. Looked up from germline, CDR1 is SGHRS and CDR2 is YFSETQ. The CDR3 extends over 12 amino acids. CDR3 residues: CASSLGGDGYTF. The DNA for the CDR3 is TGCGCCAGCAGCTTGGGGGGAGATGGCTACACCTTC.

The genes are TRBV3-1 (or the pseudogene TRBV3-2) and TRBJ2-3; TRBD2 matches at 9 bases. Trimming removed 1 base from V and 2 bases from J; junction bases left unmatched: 4. The CDR3 extends over 16 amino acids. Germline V gene sequence: CDR1 LGHDT, CDR2 YNNKEL (reference sequence). The CDR3 reads CASSQGSGGITDTQYF. CDR3 in DNA: TGTGCCAGCAGCCAAGGAAGCGGGGGGATCACAGATACGCAGTATTTT.

The chain uses TRBV9 and TRBJ2-7, with 7 bases aligning to TRBD1. Germline V gene sequence: CDR1 SGDLS, CDR2 YYNGEE. The CDR3 consists of 15 residues. J lost 3 bases, V lost 0 bases, and 6 bases had no gene match. The DNA for the CDR3 is TGTGCCAGCAGCGTAGCCGGCAGGGGGAACTACGAGCAGTACTTC. Amino acid sequence: CASSVAGRGNYEQYF.

The V gene is TRBV6-5, the J gene TRBJ1-4; weak D call: TRBD1 (6 bases). The CDR3 totals 13 residues. With 10 bases removed from V and 7 bases from J, the gap between germline ends came to 16 bases. Looked up from germline, CDR1 is MNHEY and CDR2 is SVGAGI. CDR3: CANSQGGSEKLFF. The CDR3 DNA sequence: TGTGCCAACTCTCAAGGGGGAAGTGAAAAACTGTTTTTT.

The rearrangement links TRBV10-3 to TRBJ1-1; D is perhaps TRBD1 (5 bases). The V gene's germline CDR1 is ENHRY and CDR2 SYGVKD. The CDR3 totals 15 residues. V lost 7 bases and J 0 bases, leaving 15 bases between the germline ends. For the CDR3, the DNA is TGTGCCATCAAAGGCGGGGGGTCCTTGAACACTGAAGCTTTCTTT. Translated: CAIKGGGSLNTEAFF.

The chain joins TRBV11-2 to TRBJ2-2; 12 bases agree with TRBD2. The V and J ends lost 3 bases and 4 bases, in that order; junction bases with no gene match: 3. The germline gives CDR1 SGHAT, CDR2 FQNNGV. The CDR3 spans 16 residues. The CDR3 bases are TGTGCCAGCAGCTTCTCTAGCGGGGGGGGCACCGGGGAGCTGTTTTTT. It is translated as CASSFSSGGGTGELFF.